The 2 T cell receptor beta chains below were found in one sample sequenced in a study of blood T cell repertoires in COVID-19. The protocol was immunoSEQ multiplex PCR, while the TCRdb copy is restricted to in-frame clones and leaves out a portion. The data show some 250,000 clones, 91% seen once. The sample comprised PBMCs or T cells enriched from blood (not recorded which). The receptor set was obtained from a human donor in a cohort exposed to, infected with or recovered from COVID-19 (not recorded which). The donor label of this sample is uncertain.

The V call is TRBV7-9, the J call TRBJ2-5; 7 nucleotides agree with TRBD1. The CDR3 totals 15 residues. CDR1 SEHNR and CDR2 FQNEAQ come from the germline V gene (reference sequence). V dropped 5 bases and J dropped 1; count of bases not matched to a gene: 7. The CDR3 here is CASSRGGTGQETQYF. The CDR3 DNA reads TGTGCCAGCAGCCGAGGGGGCACCGGCCAAGAGACCCAGTACTTC. Supplemented by reference TRBV7-9 and TRBJ2-5, the full variable domain reads DTGVSQNPRHKITKRGQNVTFRCDPISEHNRLYWYRQTLGQGPEFLTYFQNEAQLEKSRLLSDRFSAERPKGSFSTLEIQRTEQGDSAMYLCASSRGGTGQETQYFGPGTRLLVL.

The J gene is TRBJ1-1, the V gene TRBV10-3; possible D gene TRBD1, 5 bases. The CDR3 is 13 residues long. V was shortened by 4 bases and J by 1 base, with 7 bases between the two germline ends. Germline CDR1 reads ENHRY; CDR2 reads SYGVKD. The CDR3 region has the DNA TGTGCCATCAGTGGACAGCGGAACACTGAAGCTTTCTTT. It encodes CAISGQRNTEAFF.